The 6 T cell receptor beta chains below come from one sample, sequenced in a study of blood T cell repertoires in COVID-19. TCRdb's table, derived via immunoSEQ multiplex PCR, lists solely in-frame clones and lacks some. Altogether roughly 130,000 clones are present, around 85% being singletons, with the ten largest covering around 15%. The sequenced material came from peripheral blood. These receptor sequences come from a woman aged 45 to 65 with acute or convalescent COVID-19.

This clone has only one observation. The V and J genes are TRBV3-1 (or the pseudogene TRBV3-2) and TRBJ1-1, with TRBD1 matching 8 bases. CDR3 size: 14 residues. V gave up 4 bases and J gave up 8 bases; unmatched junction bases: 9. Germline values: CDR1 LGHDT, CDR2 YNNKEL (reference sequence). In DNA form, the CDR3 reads TGTGCCAGCAGCCCTTCCGGCAGGGGGCGCGAAGCTTTCTTT. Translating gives CASSPSGRGREAFF.

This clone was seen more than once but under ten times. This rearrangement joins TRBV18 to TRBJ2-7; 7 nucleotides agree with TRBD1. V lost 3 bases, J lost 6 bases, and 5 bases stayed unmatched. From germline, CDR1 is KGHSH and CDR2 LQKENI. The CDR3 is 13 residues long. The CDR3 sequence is CASSPDRDGEQYF. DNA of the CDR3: TGTGCCAGCTCACCCGACAGGGACGGCGAGCAGTACTTC.

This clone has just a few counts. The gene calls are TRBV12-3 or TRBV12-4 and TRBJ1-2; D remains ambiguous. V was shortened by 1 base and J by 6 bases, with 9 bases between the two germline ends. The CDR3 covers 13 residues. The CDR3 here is CASSLGFGDGYTF. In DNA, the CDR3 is TGTGCCAGCAGTTTAGGCTTCGGGGATGGCTACACCTTC.

CDR3 DNA sequence: TGTGCCAGCAGCTTAGTTCAGGGCATTGTTATGAACACTGAAGCTTTCTTT. It yields the protein CASSLVQGIVMNTEAFF. This chain uses TRBV11-2 with TRBJ1-1, with D possibly matching TRBD1 (5 bases). V lost 1 base, J lost 0 bases, and 15 bases lay in between. This CDR3 contains 17 residues. Germline CDR1 reads SGHAT; CDR2 reads FQNNGV.

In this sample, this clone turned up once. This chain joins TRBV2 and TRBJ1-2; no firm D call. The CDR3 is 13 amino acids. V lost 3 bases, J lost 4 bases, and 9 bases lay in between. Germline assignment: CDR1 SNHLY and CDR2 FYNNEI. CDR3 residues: CASSEGASYGYTF. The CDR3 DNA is TGTGCCAGCAGTGAGGGCGCATCCTATGGCTACACCTTC.

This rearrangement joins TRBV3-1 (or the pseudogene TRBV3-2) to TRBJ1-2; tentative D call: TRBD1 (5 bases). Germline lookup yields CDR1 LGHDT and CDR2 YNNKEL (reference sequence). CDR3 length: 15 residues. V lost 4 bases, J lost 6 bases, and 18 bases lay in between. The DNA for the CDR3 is TGTGCCAGCAGCCCCAGCGCGACAGTGCGTCATGGCTACACCTTC. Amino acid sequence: CASSPSATVRHGYTF.